This T cell receptor (beta chain) was sequenced during a study of OX40 agonist ivuxolimab in advanced cancers. Study-wide context: Participants averaged about 66 years of age (range roughly 23 to 85) and were approximately 81% male. Study findings and constraints: The study observed clonal expansion of CD4+ and CD8+ blood T cells by week 6 at 0.1 to 3.0 mg/kg. In CD8+ T cells, expanded clones were on average more numerous than in CD4+.

The data were produced by immunoSEQ multiplex PCR, yet TCRdb's version contains in-frame clones alone and is incomplete. Of 98,000 or so clones listed, roughly nine tenths are singletons. Regarding this clone: As yet, its antigen is unknown.

In germline, CDR1 is KGHSH, CDR2 LQKENI. V lost 4 bases, J lost 0 bases, and 8 bases lay in between. The CDR3 is 14 amino acids. Sequencing used CD4+ or CD8+ T cells sorted from blood, obtained in a trial of the OX40 agonist ivuxolimab. The J gene is TRBJ2-3, the V gene TRBV18; D ambiguous. This clonotype originated in an adult with an advanced solid tumor such as melanoma, head and neck, liver or kidney cancer. The CDR3 sequence: CASSQQTSTDTQYF. In DNA, the CDR3 is TGTGCCAGCTCACAGCAGACTAGCACAGATACGCAGTATTTT.